This T cell receptor beta chain was identified in a study of early T cells in non-severe SARS-CoV-2 infection. Whole-study results and caveats: The study's VDJdb matching favored anti-spike CD8 responses and missed private and CD4 specificities.

TCRdb reanalysed the 5' RACE reads using MiXCR and keeps one entry per CDR3 protein. The sample holds around 62,000 distinct CDR3 sequences, 12% seen once. This CDR3 is 17 amino acids long. CDR1 and CDR2 from the germline V gene are SGHTS and YDEGEE. V lost 2 bases and J lost 3, with 19 bases in between. With respect to this clonotype: Its cognate antigen is unknown.

The chain carries TRBV5-8 and TRBJ2-3; tentatively, D is TRBD1 or TRBD2 (5 bases each). The receptor comes from an adult who was a healthcare worker with PCR-confirmed SARS-CoV-2 infection or an uninfected control (not recorded which). The sequenced material came from whole blood. This CDR3 reads CASSLGSGAKVTDTQYF. CDR3 DNA: TGTGCCAGCAGCTTAGGGTCCGGGGCAAAAGTTACAGATACGCAGTATTTT.